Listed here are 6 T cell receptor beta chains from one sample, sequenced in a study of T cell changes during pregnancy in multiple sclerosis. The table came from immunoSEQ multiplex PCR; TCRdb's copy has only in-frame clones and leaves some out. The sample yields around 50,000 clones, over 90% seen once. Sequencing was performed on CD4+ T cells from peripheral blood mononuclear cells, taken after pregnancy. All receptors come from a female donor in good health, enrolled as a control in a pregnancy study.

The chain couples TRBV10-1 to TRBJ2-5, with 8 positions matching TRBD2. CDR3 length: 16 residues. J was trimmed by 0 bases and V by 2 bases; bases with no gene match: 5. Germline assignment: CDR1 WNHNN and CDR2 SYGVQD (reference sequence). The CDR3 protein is CASSEGGAGDQETQYF. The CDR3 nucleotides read TGCGCCAGCAGTGAGGGAGGAGCGGGGGACCAAGAGACCCAGTACTTC.

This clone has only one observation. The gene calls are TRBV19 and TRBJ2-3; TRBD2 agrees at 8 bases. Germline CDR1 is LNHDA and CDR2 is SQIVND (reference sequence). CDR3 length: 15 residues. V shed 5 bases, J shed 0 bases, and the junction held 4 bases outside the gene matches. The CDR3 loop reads CASSATSGSTDTQYF. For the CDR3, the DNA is TGTGCCAGTAGTGCCACTAGCGGCAGCACAGATACGCAGTATTTT.

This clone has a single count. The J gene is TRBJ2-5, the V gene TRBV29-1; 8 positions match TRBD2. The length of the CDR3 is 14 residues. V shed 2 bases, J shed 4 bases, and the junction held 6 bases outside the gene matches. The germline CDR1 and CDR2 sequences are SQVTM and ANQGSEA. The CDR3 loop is CSVEKGAGAETQYF. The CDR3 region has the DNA TGCAGCGTTGAAAAGGGAGCGGGGGCAGAGACCCAGTACTTC.

The CDR3: CASSPDGVSYNEQFF. The CDR3, as DNA: TGCGCCAGCAGCCCGGACGGGGTCTCCTACAATGAGCAGTTCTTC. V is TRBV5-1 and J is TRBJ2-1; possibly TRBD2 for D (5 bases). In germline, CDR1 is SGHRS, CDR2 YFSETQ. V was trimmed by 4 bases and J by 0 bases, leaving 11 bases between them. The CDR3 totals 15 residues.

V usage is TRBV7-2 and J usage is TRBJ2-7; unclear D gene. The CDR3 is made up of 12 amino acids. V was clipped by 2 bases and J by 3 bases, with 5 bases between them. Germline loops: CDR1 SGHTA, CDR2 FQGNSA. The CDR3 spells CASSLYLYEQYF. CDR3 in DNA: TGTGCCAGCAGCTTATATCTCTACGAGCAGTACTTC. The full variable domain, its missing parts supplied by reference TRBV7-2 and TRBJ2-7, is GAGVSQSPSNKVTEKGKDVELRCDPISGHTALYWYRQSLGQGLEFLIYFQGNSAPDKSGLPSDRFSAERTGGSVSTLTIQRTQQEDSAVYLCASSLYLYEQYFGPGTRLTVT.

The CDR3 spells CAWDTANQPQHF. The CDR3 DNA is TGTGCCTGGGACACAGCAAATCAGCCCCAGCATTTT. The chain couples TRBV30 to TRBJ1-5; D is unclear. V lost 5 bases and J 4 bases, leaving 9 bases between the germline ends. The CDR3 totals 12 residues. Germline CDR1 and CDR2: GTSNPN and SVGIG (reference sequence). The full variable domain, its missing parts supplied by reference TRBV30 and TRBJ1-5, is SQTIHQWPATLVQPVGSPLSLECTVEGTSNPNLYWYRQAAGRGLQLLFYSVGIGQISSEVPQNLSASRPQDRQFILSSKKLLLSDSGFYLCAWDTANQPQHFGDGTRLSIL.